These 23 T cell receptor beta chains were sequenced from one sample in a study of blood T cell repertoires in COVID-19. Using immunoSEQ multiplex PCR, the repertoire was profiled, and TCRdb retains in-frame clones only, with some absent. The table records just under 150,000 clones, about 83% of them present only once. Sequenced sample: peripheral blood. Every receptor here comes from a woman aged 45-65 years with active or convalescent COVID-19.

This chain connects TRBV21-1 to TRBJ2-3; the table's D call of TRBD2 was not tested on the DNA. TRBV21-1 is a known pseudogene. The CDR3 consists of 16 residues. The DNA for the CDR3 is TGTGCCAGCAGCAATGGCGGAGGCGGGGGGGCAGATACGCAGTATTTT. It codes for CASSNGGGGGADTQYF.

V and J are TRBV28 and TRBJ2-7; 7 bases are shared with TRBD1. V lost 6 bases, J lost 0 bases, and 8 bases stayed unmatched. The germline V gene has CDR1 MDHEN and CDR2 SYDVKM. The CDR3 runs to 15 residues. For the CDR3, the DNA is TGTGCCAGCAGCTCTGGGACAGAGAGCTCCTACGAGCAGTACTTC. This gives the protein CASSSGTESSYEQYF.

V and J are TRBV5-1 and TRBJ1-2; 9 nucleotides match TRBD1. CDR3 length: 14 residues. V trimming: 9 bases; J trimming: 3 bases; junction bases outside the gene matches: 9. The V gene's germline CDR1 is SGHRS and CDR2 YFSETQ. The CDR3 region has the DNA TGCGCCACCAGGACAGGGGAGGGCTACTATGGCTACACCTTC. Encoded protein: CATRTGEGYYGYTF.

The CDR3 coding sequence is TGTGCAACTACAGGGGCTGGGGCCAACGTCCTGACTTTC. Residues: CATTGAGANVLTF. V is TRBV19 and J is TRBJ2-6, with 7 bases identical to TRBD1. The CDR3 is 13 amino acids. Per germline, CDR1 LNHDA and CDR2 SQIVND (reference sequence).

This clone was seen more than once but under ten times. The V and J genes are TRBV19 and TRBJ2-7; 8 bases align to TRBD2. The length of the CDR3 is 14 residues. In germline, CDR1 is LNHDA, CDR2 SQIVND (reference sequence). The V and J ends lost 5 bases and 6 bases, in that order; junction bases with no gene match: 9. For the CDR3, the DNA is TGTGCCAGTAGTCTAATAGCGGGAACAGTCGAGCAGTACTTC. Translation: CASSLIAGTVEQYF.

V is TRBV5-1 and J is TRBJ1-4; D might be TRBD1 (5 bases). The V end was cut by 1 base, the J end by 7 bases, with 11 bases between. This CDR3 has 14 amino acids. Germline CDR1 is SGHRS and CDR2 is YFSETQ. The CDR3 here is CASSLSGRAEKLFF. CDR3 nucleotides: TGCGCCAGCAGCTTGTCAGGGCGAGCTGAAAAACTGTTTTTT. Variable domain in full (rest from reference TRBV5-1 and TRBJ1-4): KAGVTQTPRYLIKTRGQQVTLSCSPISGHRSVSWYQQTPGQGLQFLFEYFSETQRNKGNFPGRFSGRQFSNSRSEMNVSTLELGDSALYLCASSLSGRAEKLFFGSGTQLSVL.

The rearrangement uses TRBV30 and TRBJ2-1, with TRBD2 as a possible D gene (5 bases). Per the germline V gene, CDR1 is GTSNPN and CDR2 is SVGIG (reference sequence). V lost 0 bases, J lost 10 bases, and 10 bases lay in between. The CDR3 spans 12 residues. CDR3: CAWSVRGGEQFF. The CDR3 nucleotides are TGTGCCTGGAGTGTTCGGGGTGGAGAGCAGTTCTTC.

The chain is built from TRBV4-3 and TRBJ2-1, with 10 bases fitting TRBD1. CDR1 and CDR2 from the germline V gene are LGHNA and YSLEER. With 1 base clipped from V and 7 bases from J, the junction kept 10 bases outside the gene matches. The CDR3 is 17 residues long. This chain's CDR3 is CASSQAPAGQGINEQFF. DNA of the CDR3: TGCGCCAGCAGCCAAGCTCCTGCGGGACAGGGGATAAATGAGCAGTTCTTC.

This chain uses TRBV19 with TRBJ2-5; D call uncertain. V gave up 3 bases and J gave up 1 base, with 12 bases separating them. Germline CDR1 and CDR2: LNHDA and SQIVND (reference sequence). This CDR3 has 15 amino acids. The CDR3, as DNA: TGTGCCAGTAGTATTGATCGACATATCCAAGAGACCCAGTACTTC. Translation: CASSIDRHIQETQYF.

This chain joins TRBV2 and TRBJ2-1; maybe TRBD1 (6 bases). V gave up 7 bases and J gave up 5 bases, with 18 bases separating them. Per germline, CDR1 SNHLY and CDR2 FYNNEI. This CDR3 has 15 amino acids. CDR3 coding DNA: TGTGCCAGCATCGAAGGGGGTACGCCAAACAATGAGCAGTTCTTC. This codes for CASIEGGTPNNEQFF.

This chain uses TRBV6-5 with TRBJ2-1, with 11 positions matching TRBD1. The V segment lost 6 bases and the J segment 9 bases; nucleotides outside the gene matches: 10. Germline V CDR1 and CDR2: MNHEY, SVGAGI. The CDR3 runs 15 residues. The CDR3 protein is CASRLYRTGGTEQFF. In DNA form, the CDR3 reads TGTGCCAGCAGGCTTTACCGGACAGGGGGCACTGAGCAGTTCTTC.

This clone was found a few times. The gene calls are TRBV6-5 and TRBJ2-5; tentatively, D is TRBD2 (6 bases). The CDR3 spans 13 residues. V was pared by 4 bases and J by 2 bases, with 8 bases between. Germline loops: CDR1 MNHEY, CDR2 SVGAGI. The CDR3 is CASSLRGQETQYF. The CDR3 coding sequence is TGTGCCAGCAGTTTGCGGGGACAAGAGACCCAGTACTTC.

The rearrangement joins TRBV28 to TRBJ1-1, with D possibly matching TRBD1 (5 bases). V was pared by 7 bases and J by 1 base, with 16 bases between. The CDR3 runs to 15 residues. The germline CDR1 and CDR2 sequences are MDHEN and SYDVKM. The chain's CDR3 is CASIRGDRENTEAFF. The CDR3 DNA is TGTGCCAGCATCCGGGGGGATCGAGAGAACACTGAAGCTTTCTTT.

The chain has TRBV6-6 and TRBJ2-1, with 14 positions matching TRBD2. Germline V CDR1 and CDR2: MNHNY, SVGAGI (reference sequence). V was clipped by 6 bases and J by 2 bases; unmatched bases: 3. The CDR3 sequence is 16 residues long. CDR3 sequence: CASSPGLAGAYNEQFF. CDR3 bases: TGTGCCAGCAGCCCGGGACTAGCGGGGGCCTACAATGAGCAGTTCTTC.

The chain employs TRBV28 and TRBJ1-6; D possibly corresponds to TRBD1 (5 bases). This CDR3 is 12 amino acids long. Germline lookup yields CDR1 MDHEN and CDR2 SYDVKM. CDR3 amino acids: CASHRGGSPLHF. CDR3 sequence (DNA): TGTGCAAGCCACCGGGGGGGGTCACCCCTCCACTTT.

The chain is built from TRBV9 and TRBJ2-7, with 11 bases aligning to TRBD1. This CDR3 contains 13 residues. Trimming cost V 3 bases and J 6 bases; bases outside gene matches: 2. Germline V gene data show CDR1 as SGDLS and CDR2 as YYNGEE. The CDR3 DNA sequence: TGTGCCAGCAGCGCGGGACAGGGGGGCGAGCAGTACTTC. Translating it yields CASSAGQGGEQYF.

This chain connects TRBV25-1 to TRBJ1-3; perhaps TRBD1 as D (6 bases). The ends were cut back, 2 bases at V and 0 bases at J, with 11 bases in the middle. The germline V gene encodes CDR1 MGHDK and CDR2 SYGVNS. CDR3 size: 16 residues. The CDR3 is CASSEGGASSGNTIYF. The CDR3, as DNA: TGTGCCAGCAGTGAAGGGGGGGCTTCCTCTGGAAACACCATATATTTT.

This chain links TRBV7-2 with TRBJ1-2, with 8 bases lining up with TRBD1. This CDR3 region has 16 residues. J lost 3 bases, V lost 1 base, and 7 bases had no gene match. CDR1 is SGHTA, CDR2 FQGNSA, per germline. Written as DNA, the CDR3 is TGTGCCAGCAGCTTAGGTGCGGGACAGGATTACTATGGCTACACCTTC. Residues: CASSLGAGQDYYGYTF.

In the case of this clone: The same CDR3 is also encoded by other DNA sequences in this sample. This chain joins TRBV18 and TRBJ2-5, with D maybe TRBD1 (5 bases). The CDR3 is 13 amino acids. Germline loops: CDR1 KGHSH, CDR2 LQKENI. V was shortened by 3 bases and J by 2 bases, with 7 bases between the two germline ends. CDR3 loop: CASSPPGQETQYF. In DNA form, the CDR3 reads TGTGCCAGCTCACCCCCAGGGCAAGAGACCCAGTACTTC. Based on the CDR3 plus reference TRBV18 and TRBJ2-5, the full variable domain is NAGVMQNPRHLVRRRGQEARLRCSPMKGHSHVYWYRQLPEEGLKFMVYLQKENIIDESGMPKERFSAEFPKEGPSILRIQQVVRGDSAAYFCASSPPGQETQYFGPGTRLLVL.

This clone was seen only once. The genes are TRBV3-1 (or the pseudogene TRBV3-2) and TRBJ2-1; TRBD2 matches 13 bases. Unmatched junction bases numbered 14, after V lost 0 bases and J lost 0 bases. CDR1 is LGHDT and CDR2 is YNNKEL in the germline V gene (reference sequence). The CDR3 is 22 amino acids. CDR3 nucleotides: TGTGCCAGCAGCCAAGATAGAGGTTGGGGACTAGCGGGGACGAGCTCCTACAATGAGCAGTTCTTC. Protein sequence: CASSQDRGWGLAGTSSYNEQFF.

This sequence joins TRBV6-5 and TRBJ1-2; D call uncertain. There are 12 residues in the CDR3. Per germline, CDR1 MNHEY and CDR2 SVGAGI. V dropped 10 bases and J dropped 7 bases, with 16 bases sitting between them. The CDR3 DNA is TGTGCCACCACCCGGAGGTCCGCTGGCTACACCTTC. Its translation: CATTRRSAGYTF.

V usage is TRBV4-3 and J usage is TRBJ2-2; no firm D call. CDR3 size: 13 residues. Trimming cost V 1 base and J 7 bases, with 7 bases left between them. CDR1 is LGHNA and CDR2 is YSLEER in the germline V gene. CDR3 coding DNA: TGCGCCAGCAGCCAAGGGAGTGACGGGGAGCTGTTTTTT. It codes for CASSQGSDGELFF.

V gene TRBV14 combines with J gene TRBJ1-2, with 9 bases identical to TRBD1. CDR1 and CDR2 from the germline V gene are SGHDN and FVKESK. V lost 1 base to trimming and J lost 4 bases; unmatched junction nucleotides: 7. The CDR3 covers 16 residues. CDR3 protein: CASSQGIGQGFYGYTF. Written as DNA, the CDR3 is TGTGCCAGCAGCCAAGGAATTGGACAGGGGTTCTATGGCTACACCTTC.